The sequence of this TCR beta chain was determined in a study of T cells in Graves' hyperthyroidism and ophthalmopathy. From RNA transcripts, TCR beta CDR3 regions were amplified. The study used the HTBI primer set for a first-round RT-PCR of the TCR CDR3. From the multiplex PCR reads, TCRdb called clonotypes with MiXCR, one entry per CDR3 protein. The sample lists around 190,000 distinct CDR3 sequences, about a sixth seen once, with roughly 49% in the top ten. V was shortened by 5 bases and J by 4 bases, with 16 bases between the two germline ends. This CDR3 has 15 residues. Germline V CDR1 and CDR2: LNHDA, SQIVND (reference sequence).

V and J are TRBV19 and TRBJ2-3, with D hard to call. The sequenced sample was blood. This TCR derives from a woman between 50 and 59 years old with Graves' hyperthyroidism. The CDR3 bases are TGTGCCAGTAGTCGGAAGGAAAATACACCAGATACGCAGTATTTT. This encodes CASSRKENTPDTQYF.